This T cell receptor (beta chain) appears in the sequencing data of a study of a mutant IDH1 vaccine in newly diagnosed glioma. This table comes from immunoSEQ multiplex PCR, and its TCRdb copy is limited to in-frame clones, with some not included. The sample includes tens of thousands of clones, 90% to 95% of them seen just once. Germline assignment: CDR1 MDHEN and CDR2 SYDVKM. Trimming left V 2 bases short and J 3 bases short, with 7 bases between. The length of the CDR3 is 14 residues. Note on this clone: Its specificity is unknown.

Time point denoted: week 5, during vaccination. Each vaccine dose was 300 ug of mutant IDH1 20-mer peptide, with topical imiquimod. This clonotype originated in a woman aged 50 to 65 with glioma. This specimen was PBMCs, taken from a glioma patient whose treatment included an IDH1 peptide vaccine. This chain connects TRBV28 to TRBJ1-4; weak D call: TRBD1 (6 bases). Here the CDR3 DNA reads TGTGCCAGCAGTTTAACAGGGCCTAATGAAAAACTGTTTTTT. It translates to CASSLTGPNEKLFF.